This T cell receptor (beta chain) is from a study of glioma-infiltrating T cells. Study observations and caveats: Only very few CDR3 sequences appeared in both tissue and blood. Above-expected tissue-blood divergence occurred in all gliomas, most in low-grade ones.

At least ten counts were recorded for this clonotype. Its cognate antigen is unknown. Per the germline V gene, CDR1 is LNHDA and CDR2 is SQIVND (reference sequence). The V and J ends lost 4 bases and 8 bases respectively, with 20 bases between them. The CDR3 is 15 amino acids. The iRepertoire nested amplicon-rescue multiplex PCR amplified TCR alpha and beta CDR3s from RNA. Input was 100-400 ng of tissue mRNA or PBMC total RNA. TCRdb reprocessed the multiplex PCR reads with MiXCR, giving one entry per CDR3 protein. Counted here are thousands of distinct CDR3 sequences, around 35% occurring once; the ten biggest clones make up around 7.8%.

This TCR derives from a human donor with low-grade glioma or glioblastoma, undergoing nonglioma brain surgery, or in good health (not recorded which). V is TRBV19 and J is TRBJ1-2; D may be TRBD1 (5 bases). Sequenced: glioma tissue, nonneoplastic brain tissue, or PBMCs (not recorded which). In DNA form, the CDR3 reads TGTGCCAGTAGTAGAGGGGACCTACGGGTGCCGGGCTACACCTTC. Translating gives CASSRGDLRVPGYTF. Variable domain in full (rest from reference TRBV19 and TRBJ1-2): DGGITQSPKYLFRKEGQNVTLSCEQNLNHDAMYWYRQDPGQGLRLIYYSQIVNDFQKGDIAEGYSVSREKKESFPLTVTSAQKNPTAFYLCASSRGDLRVPGYTFGSGTRLTVV.